This entry is about one T cell receptor beta chain. The entry originates in a study of human CD4 T cells and Enterobacteriaceae. Memory CD4+ T cells were sorted as all CD4+ cells except CD45RA+CCR7+CD95- naive cells, over 95% pure. The CDR3 consists of 15 residues. Germline-derived CDR1 and CDR2 are SQVTM and ANQGSEA. V was pared by 7 bases and J by 1 base, with 10 bases of the junction left unmatched. TCRdb keeps only in-frame clones here, not all; method: immunoSEQ multiplex PCR. The data hold some 30,000 clones, with around four fifths observed a single time. The clonotype originates from a human donor in good health. The chain joins TRBV29-1 to TRBJ2-7; 10 bases match TRBD1. The sequenced sample was memory CD4+ T cells from blood. The CDR3 loop is CSGATGQGISYEQYF. The CDR3 DNA reads as TGCAGCGGAGCTACGGGACAGGGGATTTCCTACGAGCAGTACTTC.